The entry that follows covers one T cell receptor (beta chain) sequence. This sample is part of a study of blood T cell repertoires in COVID-19. The overall study: In each case, the material was cDNA or gDNA derived from T cells, B-cell-depleted T cells, or PBMCs.

Libraries were prepared by immunoSEQ multiplex PCR; TCRdb keeps only in-frame clonotypes and omits some of them. The sample includes about 90,000 clones, around 89% seen only once; the top ten take 2.7%. Sample: peripheral blood. This receptor was obtained from a man aged 45-65 years with COVID-19, enrolled during active disease.

CDR3 residues: CASSDYRGTEAFF. The DNA of the CDR3 is TGTGCCAGCAGTGACTATCGGGGCACTGAAGCTTTCTTT. The rearrangement links TRBV6-4 to TRBJ1-1; the D is unclear. The CDR3 runs to 13 residues. Germline lookup yields CDR1 MRHNA and CDR2 SNTAGT. V was cut by 1 base and J by 4 bases, with 7 bases left in between.